This T cell receptor (beta chain) was identified during a study of siplizumab effects on memory and regulatory T cells. About this clone itself: Its specificity is unknown.

Points from the study as a whole: A minor fraction of alloreactive clones, and no more, mapped to unstimulated subsets.

TCR templates, some 93,000 per sample, were assayed. Repertoires were generated with immunoSEQ multiplex PCR, while TCRdb's copy carries only in-frame clones and drops some. The sample shows approximately 5,700 clones, roughly half of them seen only once. Coculturing at 37°C lasted 5 to 6 days for the mixed lymphocyte reaction cells. Violet Dye was applied to stimulator PBMCs and CFSE to responder PBMCs before a 1:1 mix. The TCR comes from a human donor in good health; the cells came from an allogeneic mixed lymphocyte reaction. Some clones in this sample may be carry-over from other donors' samples. Sequenced: CFSE-low (dividing) CD8+ T cells sorted from an allogeneic mixed lymphocyte reaction.

The CDR3, as DNA: TGTGCCAGCAGTTACGGACAAAGCTCCTACGAGCAGTACTTC. Residues: CASSYGQSSYEQYF. The V and J genes are TRBV6-5 and TRBJ2-7, with D possibly TRBD1 on 5 matching bases. V lost 2 bases, J lost 0 bases, and 8 bases lay in between. The CDR3 length is 14 residues. Germline CDR1 MNHEY, CDR2 SVGAGI.